This TCR beta chain comes out of a study of OX40 agonist ivuxolimab in advanced cancers. General notes on the study: The costimulatory receptor OX40 (CD134) was targeted by ivuxolimab, a fully human IgG2 agonistic monoclonal antibody. Intravenous ivuxolimab was administered to patients every 2 weeks at six dose levels: 0.01, 0.1, 0.3, 1.5, 3 and 10 mg/kg. Of the approximately 53 patients in dose escalation, about 20 had hepatocellular carcinoma, around 15 had melanoma, 9 had renal cell carcinoma and 9 had head and neck cancer. A male proportion of 75% to 85% and a mean age of approximately 60 years, ranging from roughly 23 to 80, were recorded for the dose-escalation cohort. Prior anti-PD-1, anti-PD-L1 or anti-CTLA-4 therapy was permitted, and checkpoint inhibitors had been received by less than 45% of dose-escalation patients. Partial responses occurred in three dose-escalation patients, of whom one had hepatocellular carcinoma and two had cutaneous melanoma. The purpose of peripheral TCRbeta sequencing was to test whether ivuxolimab changed TCR sequence diversity and led to clonal T-cell expansion. The paper describes the monotherapy dose-escalation part (N ≈ 50 patients) of the phase I trial of ivuxolimab. General findings and caveats noted by the study authors: The antigen specificity of the clonally expanded peripheral T cells was not determined. Low levels of normalized T-cell clonal expansion were also seen in some nonresponding patients. At doses from 0.1 to 3.0 mg/kg, clonal expansion was seen in both CD4+ and CD8+ blood T cells between baseline and week 6. In the 0.1-3.0 mg/kg groups, partial responders had among the lowest normalized peripheral clonal expansion, particularly in CD8+ T cells. On average, CD8+ T cells showed more expanded clones than CD4+ T cells after ivuxolimab.

Genomic DNA was extracted from sorted cells for sequencing of the TCRbeta CDR3 region. The immunoSEQ Assay was used to sequence the TCRbeta CDR3 regions. Here the immuneACCESS table is served through TCRdb, limited to in-frame sequences with V and J called. Missing clones are a known gap in these copies; in checked studies unresolved V genes cover under half, and the rest lacks a known reason. The sample yields roughly 90,000 clones; 75% to 90% were counted once. The ten largest make up over 0.2% of the sample. Patients with autoimmune disease history or receiving systemic immunosuppression were excluded from the trial. Peripheral blood for TCR sequencing was drawn from every dose cohort at baseline, at cycle 4 day 1 and at cycle 7 day 1. Samples were obtained from an open-label, multicenter, first-in-human phase I dose-escalation trial of ivuxolimab. Adults with locally advanced or metastatic head and neck squamous cell, hepatocellular, melanoma or renal cell carcinoma were enrolled in the trial. Before TCR sequencing, CD4+ and CD8+ T cells were separately sorted from peripheral blood.

A note on this clone: Its recognized antigen is unknown. The sample holds no much larger clone one base away, and base qualities are not on file.

V and J lose 2 bases and 5 bases, and a span of 18 bases separates them. Inclusive of the bounding cysteine and phenylalanine, the CDR3 is 15 residues long. Left in the record is the CDR3 DNA by itself, 45 bases read in frame from the first base. From a lookup of the germline V gene, CDR1 and CDR2 are SQVTM and ANQGSEA. The chain links TRBV29-1 with TRBJ1-2; the D gene is unclear. Material: CD4+ or CD8+ T cells sorted from blood, obtained in a trial of the OX40 agonist ivuxolimab. The receptor was isolated from an adult with an advanced solid tumor such as melanoma, head and neck, liver or kidney cancer. The CDR3 reads as follows: CSVEPGWPGLYGYTF. In nucleotide form, the sequence is TGCAGCGTTGAACCTGGGTGGCCCGGATTGTATGGCTACACCTTC.